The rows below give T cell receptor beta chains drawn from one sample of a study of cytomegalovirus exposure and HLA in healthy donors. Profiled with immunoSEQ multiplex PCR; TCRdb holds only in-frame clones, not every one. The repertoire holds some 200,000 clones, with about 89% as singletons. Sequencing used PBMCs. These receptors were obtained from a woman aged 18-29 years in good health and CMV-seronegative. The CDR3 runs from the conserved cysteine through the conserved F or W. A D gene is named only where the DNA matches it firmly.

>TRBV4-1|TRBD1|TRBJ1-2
CASSQGWGQGARGYTF
TGCGCCAGCAGCCAAGGGTGGGGACAGGGGGCGAGAGGCTACACCTTC
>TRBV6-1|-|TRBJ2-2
CASSETWQNTGELFF
TGTGCCAGCAGTGAAACGTGGCAAAACACCGGGGAGCTGTTTTTT
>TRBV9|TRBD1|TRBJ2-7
CASSAATGNEQYF
TGTGCCAGCAGCGCTGCGACAGGGAATGAGCAGTACTTC
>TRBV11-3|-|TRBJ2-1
CASSLDRGYEQFF
TGTGCCAGCAGCTTAGATCGAGGCTATGAGCAGTTCTTC
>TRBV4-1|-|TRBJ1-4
CASSQEGGYEKLFF
TGCGCCAGCAGCCAAGAGGGAGGTTATGAAAAACTGTTTTTT
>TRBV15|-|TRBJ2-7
CATSRDPLWVEGEGTYEQYF
TGTGCCACCAGCAGAGACCCGCTCTGGGTCGAGGGGGAGGGCACCTACGAGCAGTACTTC
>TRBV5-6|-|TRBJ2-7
CASSLAPGSTSTYEQYF
TGTGCCAGCAGCTTAGCCCCCGGGAGTACATCTACCTACGAGCAGTACTTC
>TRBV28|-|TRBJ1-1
CASSRDNVGWAFF
TGTGCCAGCAGCCGGGACAACGTCGGTTGGGCTTTCTTT
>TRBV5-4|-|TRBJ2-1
CAAGNEQFF
TGTGCCGCAGGCAATGAGCAGTTCTTC
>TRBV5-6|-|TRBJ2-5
CASSLNGVWEAETQYF
TGTGCCAGCAGCTTGAATGGGGTCTGGGAGGCGGAGACCCAGTACTTC
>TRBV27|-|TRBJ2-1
CASRRTTTYNEQFF
TGTGCCAGCAGACGTACAACTACTTACAATGAGCAGTTCTTC
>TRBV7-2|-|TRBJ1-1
CASSLYLNTEAFF
TGTGCCAGCAGCCTATATCTGAACACTGAAGCTTTCTTT
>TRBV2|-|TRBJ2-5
CASSERGQKRRETQYF
TGTGCCAGCAGTGAACGAGGACAGAAAAGGCGGGAGACCCAGTACTTC
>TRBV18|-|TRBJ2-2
CASTGTRVWAGELFF
TGTGCCAGCACAGGGACCCGGGTTTGGGCCGGGGAGCTGTTTTTT
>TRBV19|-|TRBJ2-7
CASSFPGTEYYEQYF
TGTGCCAGTAGTTTCCCCGGGACTGAATACTACGAGCAGTACTTC
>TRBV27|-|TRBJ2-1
CASSGALPYNEQFF
TGTGCCAGCAGTGGGGCATTACCCTACAATGAGCAGTTCTTC
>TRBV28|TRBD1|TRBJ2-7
CASTPGGQPSYEQYF
TGTGCCAGCACCCCAGGGGGACAGCCTTCCTACGAGCAGTACTTC
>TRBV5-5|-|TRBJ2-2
CASSFSASNTGELFF
TGTGCCAGCAGCTTCAGCGCTTCGAACACCGGGGAGCTGTTTTTT
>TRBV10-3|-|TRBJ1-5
CAISESRGGDGHQPQHF
TGTGCCATCAGTGAGTCTAGGGGGGGAGATGGGCATCAGCCCCAGCATTTT
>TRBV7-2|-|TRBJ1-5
CASSSFNQPQHF
TGTGCCAGCAGCTCCTTTAATCAGCCCCAGCATTTT
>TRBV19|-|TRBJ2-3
CASSRTTSSTDTQYF
TGTGCCAGTAGTAGAACAACTAGCAGCACAGATACGCAGTATTTT
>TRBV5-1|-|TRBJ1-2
CASSLSNRADYGYTF
TGCGCCAGCAGCTTGTCGAACAGGGCTGACTATGGCTACACCTTC